A single T cell receptor beta chain is shown here with its context. The source of the sample is a study of T cell changes during pregnancy in multiple sclerosis. Method: immunoSEQ multiplex PCR; TCRdb's copy keeps in-frame clones and lacks some. The sample yields tens of thousands of clones, about 95% seen once. Per the germline V gene, CDR1 is SNHLY and CDR2 is FYNNEI. The CDR3 is 18 residues long. With 4 bases clipped from V and 0 bases from J, the junction kept 9 bases outside the gene matches. This receptor was identified in a female donor with multiple sclerosis, enrolled in a pregnancy study. The rearrangement uses TRBV2 and TRBJ1-4, with TRBD1 matching over 9 bases. Sequencing used peripheral blood, obtained in the second trimester of pregnancy. CDR3 bases: TGTGCCAGCAGTGGTTGGGACAGGGCAAAGGCAACTAATGAAAAACTGTTTTTT. It encodes CASSGWDRAKATNEKLFF.